The 26 T cell receptor beta chains below come from one sample, sequenced in a study of Ad26.COV2.S vaccination and SARS-CoV-2 variants. Assay used: immunoSEQ multiplex PCR; TCRdb lists only in-frame clones, some missing. The table includes about 180,000 clones, about 83% detected once. Specimen: peripheral blood, collected after recovery from COVID-19. Receptor source: a human donor who had recovered from COVID-19.

The CDR3 spells CASSLDANTEAFF. CDR3 nucleotide sequence: TGTGCCAGCAGCTTAGATGCAAACACTGAAGCTTTCTTT. The chain couples TRBV7-2 to TRBJ1-1; D ambiguous. The CDR3 length is 13 residues. Germline V gene sequence: CDR1 SGHTA, CDR2 FQGNSA. V gave up 1 base and J gave up 2 bases, with 5 bases separating them. Complete variable domain (other parts from reference TRBV7-2 and TRBJ1-1): GAGVSQSPSNKVTEKGKDVELRCDPISGHTALYWYRQSLGQGLEFLIYFQGNSAPDKSGLPSDRFSAERTGGSVSTLTIQRTQQEDSAVYLCASSLDANTEAFFGQGTRLTVV.

The sample holds one count of this clone. CDR3 loop: CASTPTEANIQYF. CDR3 sequence (DNA): TGTGCCAGCACCCCGACTGAGGCGAACATTCAGTACTTC. The V gene is TRBV2, the J gene TRBJ2-4; D is unclear. The CDR3 length is 13 residues. The V end was cut by 7 bases, the J end by 7 bases, with 14 bases between. Germline V CDR1 and CDR2: SNHLY, FYNNEI.

The chain couples TRBV28 to TRBJ2-3; D ambiguous. Germline V gene lookup returns CDR1 MDHEN and CDR2 SYDVKM. The CDR3 contains 14 residues. V lost 6 bases, J lost 2 bases, and 12 bases lay in between. The CDR3 region is CASSRASSTDTQYF. CDR3 sequence (DNA): TGTGCCAGCAGCCGTGCCTCTTCCACAGATACGCAGTATTTT.

This chain joins TRBV10-3 and TRBJ2-2, with 9 positions matching TRBD2. J was trimmed by 5 bases and V by 4 bases; bases with no gene match: 5. CDR3 length equals 15 residues. Germline CDR1 reads ENHRY; CDR2 reads SYGVKD. The CDR3 DNA is TGTGCCATCAGTGGTATCGGACTAGCGACCGGGGAGCTGTTTTTT. It is translated as CAISGIGLATGELFF.

The chain combines TRBV19 with TRBJ1-1, with D possibly being TRBD1 (6 bases). The CDR3 covers 15 residues. The germline V gene encodes CDR1 LNHDA and CDR2 SQIVND (reference sequence). V shed 3 bases and J shed 4 bases, with 15 bases lying between them. As DNA, the CDR3 is TGTGCCAGTAGTATGGATGGGGGCGCGTCCACTGAAGCTTTCTTT. Translation: CASSMDGGASTEAFF.

The chain employs TRBV7-2 and TRBJ2-7, with 7 bases identical to TRBD2. The germline CDR1 and CDR2 sequences are SGHTA and FQGNSA. J gave up 4 bases and V 2 bases, and 8 bases lay outside the gene matches. The CDR3 is 15 residues long. This CDR3 is CASSLSAGVWYEQYF. As DNA, the CDR3 is TGTGCCAGCAGCTTATCGGCGGGAGTCTGGTACGAGCAGTACTTC.

The chain has TRBV3-1 (or the pseudogene TRBV3-2) and TRBJ1-2, with 10 bases identical to TRBD1. Germline values: CDR1 LGHDT, CDR2 YNNKEL (reference sequence). The trim removed 5 bases at V and 8 bases at J, leaving 5 bases unmatched. The CDR3 runs 13 residues. CDR3 nucleotides: TGTGCCAGCAGCTTGACAGGGGGCGACGGCTACACCTTC. This gives the protein CASSLTGGDGYTF.

The chain employs TRBV18 and TRBJ1-4, with TRBD1 matching over 9 bases. The germline V gene encodes CDR1 KGHSH and CDR2 LQKENI. The junction had 4 bases not matched to a gene; V was cut back by 3 bases and J by 8 bases. The CDR3 consists of 14 residues. CDR3 protein: CASSPGQGDEKLFF. The DNA for the CDR3 is TGTGCCAGCTCACCGGGACAGGGCGACGAAAAACTGTTTTTT.

This chain uses TRBV6-6 with TRBJ2-7; 8 nucleotides agree with TRBD1. V lost 2 bases to trimming and J lost 2 bases; unmatched junction nucleotides: 2. Germline assignment: CDR1 MNHNY and CDR2 SVGAGI (reference sequence). The CDR3 contains 14 residues. Written as DNA, the CDR3 is TGTGCCAGCAGTTACGGACAGGGTCCCTACGAGCAGTACTTC. Translating it yields CASSYGQGPYEQYF.

The gene calls are TRBV20-1 and TRBJ2-5; D unclear. Germline CDR1 is DFQATT and CDR2 is SNEGSKA (reference sequence). Trimming took off 6 bases at V and 2 bases at J, with 13 bases between the two ends. This CDR3 has 13 residues. As DNA, the CDR3 is TGCAGTGCCAGTCGTTCACAGCAAGAGACCCAGTACTTC. Translated, it gives CSASRSQQETQYF.

The chain links TRBV4-1 to TRBJ2-5; TRBD2 aligns across 13 bases. CDR3 length equals 17 residues. After removal of 4 bases from V and 4 bases from J, the junction contained 9 bases not matched to a gene. CDR1 and CDR2 from the germline V gene are MGHRA and YSYEKL. This chain's CDR3 is CASSRLTSGGAGETQYF. The CDR3 bases are TGCGCCAGCAGCCGATTAACTAGCGGGGGGGCAGGAGAGACCCAGTACTTC.

This chain uses TRBV11-2 with TRBJ2-1, with D perhaps TRBD1 (8 bases). Germline assignment: CDR1 SGHAT and CDR2 FQNNGV. The CDR3 is made up of 16 amino acids. V was cut by 4 bases and J by 7 bases, with 20 bases left in between. The CDR3 region is CASSSETGEGLNEQFF. The CDR3 DNA is TGTGCCAGCAGCTCAGAGACAGGGGAGGGGCTAAATGAGCAGTTCTTC.

The gene calls are TRBV7-6 and TRBJ2-7; 7 bases agree with TRBD1. Germline V gene sequence: CDR1 SGHVS, CDR2 FNYEAQ. Trimming cost V 5 bases and J 6 bases; bases outside gene matches: 19. The CDR3 has 17 residues. For the CDR3, the DNA is TGTGCCAGCAGCCATCCCTTAGGGGGACAGAGGAAGAGCGAGCAGTACTTC. Translating gives CASSHPLGGQRKSEQYF. Full variable domain (outside the CDR3, taken from reference TRBV7-6 and TRBJ2-7): GAGVSQSPRYKVTKRGQDVALRCDPISGHVSLYWYRQALGQGPEFLTYFNYEAQQDKSGLPNDRFSAERPEGSISTLTIQRTEQRDSAMYRCASSHPLGGQRKSEQYFGPGTRLTVT.

The rearrangement links TRBV6-1 to TRBJ1-5; D not resolved. Germline CDR1 is MNHNS and CDR2 is SASEGT. The CDR3 is 12 amino acids. V lost 7 bases, J lost 11 bases, and 15 bases lay in between. The CDR3 sequence: CASNLPGQAQHF. The CDR3 coding sequence is TGTGCCAGCAACCTCCCCGGGCAGGCCCAGCATTTT.

The chain joins TRBV6-5 to TRBJ1-3, with no clear D. Per the germline V gene, CDR1 is MNHEY and CDR2 is SVGAGI. CDR3 length: 16 residues. Trimming took off 0 bases at V and 0 bases at J, with 9 bases between the two ends. The DNA of the CDR3 is TGTGCCAGCAGTTACTCGGCCCTGATCTCTGGAAACACCATATATTTT. Residues: CASSYSALISGNTIYF.

The chain recombines TRBV7-3 with TRBJ2-7; D possibly corresponds to TRBD2 (5 bases). V was cut by 5 bases and J by 0 bases, with 14 bases left in between. This CDR3 spans 15 amino acids. Germline assignment: CDR1 SGHTA and CDR2 FQGTGA. CDR3 amino acids: CASSLEIAHSYEQYF. For the CDR3, the DNA is TGTGCCAGCAGCCTAGAAATAGCGCACTCCTACGAGCAGTACTTC.

The rearrangement uses TRBV5-1 and TRBJ2-3; TRBD2 is a possible D gene (5 bases). This CDR3 spans 14 amino acids. Trimming shortened V by 1 base and J by 5 bases, and 11 bases separated the two germline ends. Germline V gene data show CDR1 as SGHRS and CDR2 as YFSETQ. The CDR3 loop is CASSLSLDQDTQYF. The CDR3 DNA reads as TGCGCCAGCAGCTTGTCACTAGATCAAGATACGCAGTATTTT.

The gene calls are TRBV6-1 and TRBJ1-1, with D uncertain. This CDR3 has 15 residues. The germline gives CDR1 MNHNS, CDR2 SASEGT. V lost 0 bases and J 3 bases, leaving 11 bases between the germline ends. The DNA for the CDR3 is TGTGCCAGCAGTGAAGCCAGCCGAGTGGACACTGAAGCTTTCTTT. Residues: CASSEASRVDTEAFF.

The rearrangement joins TRBV5-4 to TRBJ1-4; D is perhaps TRBD1 (5 bases). Trimming cost V 0 bases and J 8 bases, with 8 bases left between them. Germline lookup yields CDR1 SGHNT and CDR2 YYREEE (reference sequence). The CDR3 covers 13 residues. The CDR3 coding sequence is TGTGCCAGCAGCTTGGCGGGGCGAGAAAAACTGTTTTTT. Translating it yields CASSLAGREKLFF. Full variable domain (missing parts from reference TRBV5-4 and TRBJ1-4): ETGVTQSPTHLIKTRGQQVTLRCSSQSGHNTVSWYQQALGQGPQFIFQYYREEENGRGNFPPRFSGLQFPNYSSELNVNALELDDSALYLCASSLAGREKLFFGSGTQLSVL.

V is TRBV23-1 and J is TRBJ2-7, with 12 bases matching TRBD1. Being an ORF, TRBV23-1 has a function that is uncertain. The CDR3 is 16 residues long. Trimming cost V 11 bases and J 6 bases; bases outside gene matches: 17. CDR3 loop: CAFQTGTGGEAGEQYF. The CDR3 nucleotides read TGCGCCTTTCAAACCGGGACAGGGGGCGAAGCAGGCGAGCAGTACTTC.

This rearrangement joins TRBV5-5 to TRBJ1-1, with 8 positions matching TRBD1. This CDR3 is 15 amino acids long. Germline trimming cut 2 bases from V and 0 bases from J; bases unmatched to any gene: 3. Germline loops: CDR1 SGHKS, CDR2 YYEKEE (reference sequence). The CDR3 spells CASSFQTGVNTEAFF. The CDR3 region has the DNA TGTGCCAGCAGCTTCCAGACAGGGGTGAACACTGAAGCTTTCTTT.

This clone was counted once. J is TRBJ2-3 and V is TRBV9, with 7 positions matching TRBD2. Germline V gene lookup returns CDR1 SGDLS and CDR2 YYNGEE. Unmatched junction bases numbered 8, after V lost 1 base and J lost 0 bases. There are 17 residues in the CDR3. Written as DNA, the CDR3 is TGTGCCAGCAGCGTACGTCCAGCGGGGCCCAGCACAGATACGCAGTATTTT. Amino acids: CASSVRPAGPSTDTQYF.

This sequence joins TRBV4-2 and TRBJ2-3, with D perhaps given as TRBD1 or TRBD2 (6 bases each). The V gene's germline CDR1 is LGHNA and CDR2 YNFKEQ. With 1 base removed from V and 2 bases from J, the gap between germline ends came to 10 bases. The CDR3 contains 15 residues. CDR3 in DNA: TGTGCCAGCAGCCAAGGGGGGGCGTACACAGATACGCAGTATTTT. Encoded protein: CASSQGGAYTDTQYF.

The chain uses TRBV28 and TRBJ1-4; 8 nucleotides match TRBD1. V lost 2 bases and J lost 7; bases outside the gene matches: 6. CDR1 MDHEN and CDR2 SYDVKM come from the germline V gene. The CDR3 consists of 15 residues. The chain's CDR3 is CASSLENRGGEKLFF. The CDR3 DNA reads TGTGCCAGCAGTTTAGAAAACAGGGGGGGTGAAAAACTGTTTTTT.

The CDR3 DNA reads TGTGCCAGCAGCTTAGTATCTAGGACCCGACAGGGGAACTCCTACGAGCAGTACTTC. Its protein is CASSLVSRTRQGNSYEQYF. V is TRBV11-2 and J is TRBJ2-7; 8 positions match TRBD1. V dropped 1 base and J dropped 0; count of bases not matched to a gene: 14. The V gene's germline CDR1 is SGHAT and CDR2 FQNNGV. The CDR3 spans 19 residues.

The V and J genes are TRBV19 and TRBJ1-2, with D perhaps matching TRBD1 (5 bases). The V and J ends lost 5 bases and 8 bases respectively, with 12 bases between them. Germline assignment: CDR1 LNHDA and CDR2 SQIVND (reference sequence). The CDR3 consists of 12 residues. Here the CDR3 reads CASSPGREGYTF. The CDR3 coding sequence is TGTGCCAGTAGTCCGGGACGAGAAGGCTACACCTTC.